This T cell receptor (beta chain) was documented in a study of T cell changes during pregnancy in multiple sclerosis (dated by TCRdb to about 2019). Study-level background: The study examined how the T cell repertoire changed over the course of pregnancy in women with multiple sclerosis.

V is clipped by 2 bases and J by 4 bases, and the sequence between their germline boundaries is 11 bases long. CDR1 and CDR2, per the germline V gene, are SNHLY and FYNNEI. From the cysteine through the phenylalanine, the CDR3 covers 14 amino acids. Just the 42-base CDR3 DNA is kept, in frame starting at base 1. As regards this clone: What this receptor recognizes is not known. No much larger clone is present one base from it, and per-base qualities are unavailable.

The library came from the immunoSEQ multiplex PCR assay. Held by TCRdb, this immuneACCESS table contains in-frame sequences only and omits some clones. Under half of the omission traces to an unresolved V gene where checked; the cause of the rest is unknown. The sample has about 67,000 clones on record, roughly nine tenths of them singletons. The ten largest clones add up to approximately 1.5% of the sample. The specimen was peripheral blood, collected in the second trimester of pregnancy. This TCR was sampled from a female donor with multiple sclerosis, enrolled in a pregnancy study. The chain couples TRBV2 to TRBJ1-1; the D gene is perhaps TRBD1, on 6 matching bases. In nucleotides, the sequence is TGTGCCAGCAGTGAATCGGAAGGGGGCACTGAAGCTTTCTTT. Translated, this is CASSESEGGTEAFF.